The entry that follows covers one TCR beta chain sequence. The target of this receptor is not known. The record has no base qualities; no much larger clone is one base away. Donors formed part of the validation cohort, which comprised approximately 130 subjects and was distinct from the first cohort of 690 or so subjects. The method behind the library was the immunoSEQ multiplex PCR assay. In the authors' own workflow: A statistical classification framework was built for diagnosing cytomegalovirus status from the catalog of TCR beta chain sequences. TCRdb holds this immuneACCESS table with in-frame rearrangements only. Some clones are missing; in checked studies, unresolved V genes explain under half, and the rest has no known cause. V, J and clone size were drawn from that table, and D and trimming were deduced from the DNA. Across this sample there are 150,000 to 200,000 clones, with 90% to 97% seen only once. The ten most abundant clones make up about 0.94% of the sample.

CDR1 LGHNT and CDR2 FRNRAP were looked up in the germline V gene. V is pared back by 4 bases and J by 10 bases, with 23 bases lying between the germline termini. From cysteine to phenylalanine, the CDR3 is 17 amino acids long. Left in the record is the CDR3 DNA by itself, 51 bases read in frame from the first base. The sample originates from a study of cytomegalovirus exposure and HLA in healthy donors (dated by TCRdb to about 2017). Study-wide context: The 670 or so repertoires of the first cohort and the 120 validation repertoires were produced on the same platform, according to a later analysis. The aim of the study was to test whether cataloging public T cell receptors could identify signatures of past pathogen exposure. In addition to the first cohort of 666 subjects, a separate validation cohort of some 120 different subjects was used. The study combined high-throughput TCR immunosequencing, statistical association of individual TCRs with disease status, and machine learning to predict cytomegalovirus infection status.

Here is what the overall study found, with its caveats: Of the cluster scores, 94% were above 0 in a later analysis, which found that TCRs clustered in the first cohort also tended to co-occur in the 110 or so validation repertoires. The study listed 164 TCR beta chains as associated with cytomegalovirus. The validation cohort had no HLA typing available for a later analysis, so co-occurrence within that cohort was assessed over all 120 or so repertoires. In vitro tests confirmed that a few of the cytomegalovirus-associated TCR beta chains recognize cytomegalovirus antigens. The authors suggested that the approach could potentially be generalized to other disease states and immunological phenotypes. Most TCR sequences were observed very rarely across donors, whereas some public TCRs were present in many individuals. In both the original and validation cohorts, the classifier was reported to diagnose cytomegalovirus status with high specificity and sensitivity.

In this chain, TRBV12-5 is recombined with TRBJ1-6; TRBD1 is possibly the D segment (6 matching bases). Sequenced material: PBMCs. The receptor's source is a woman between 18 and 30 years old in good health and CMV-seronegative. The CDR3 here reads CASGSGTLTTSMSPLHF. The DNA sequence is as follows: TGTGCTAGTGGTTCGGGGACATTAACTACGTCGATGTCACCCCTCCACTTT.